One sample yielded the 10 T cell receptor beta chains listed below, sequenced in a study of shared clonotypes between healthy human individuals. Sequencing used immunoSEQ multiplex PCR; TCRdb keeps in-frame clones, though not all of them. The sample consists of approximately 2.5 million clones, under 95% of them appearing once. The specimen sequenced was naive CD4+ T cells from PBMCs. The subset denotes: CD45RA+ positively selected. The receptors were sampled from a man aged 18 to 30 in good health. Some clones in this sample may be carry-over from other donors' samples.

As concerns this clone: In the same sample, other DNA sequences code for this CDR3. The DNA for the CDR3 is TGCAGCGTCCGAGGGACGATGAACACTGAAGCTTTCTTT. It yields the protein CSVRGTMNTEAFF. The V call is TRBV29-1, the J call TRBJ1-1, with TRBD1 as a possible D gene (5 bases). Germline CDR1 reads SQVTM; CDR2 reads ANQGSEA. The length of the CDR3 is 13 residues. Trimming pared 6 bases from V and 0 bases from J, leaving 11 bases between.

The chain combines TRBV5-6 with TRBJ1-2, with D perhaps matching TRBD1 (5 bases). V was trimmed by 4 bases and J by 8 bases, leaving 21 bases between them. The germline CDR1 and CDR2 sequences are SGHDT and YYEEEE. The CDR3 has 15 amino acids. CDR3 DNA sequence: TGTGCCAGCAGCCAGGAGGGACCTAGACGAGAGGGCTACACCTTC. This gives the protein CASSQEGPRREGYTF.

The DNA for the CDR3 is TGTGCCAGCAGCTCTTTTTTTGGGACAGGGGTTACCGGGGAGCTGTTTTTT. This codes for CASSSFFGTGVTGELFF. J is TRBJ2-2 and V is TRBV7-3; TRBD1 aligns across 10 bases. The CDR3 covers 17 residues. Trimming removed 4 bases from V and 5 bases from J; junction bases left unmatched: 10. The germline gives CDR1 SGHTA, CDR2 FQGTGA.

The V gene is TRBV28, the J gene TRBJ1-4; TRBD1 might be the D (6 bases). The germline CDR1 and CDR2 sequences are MDHEN and SYDVKM. This CDR3 comprises 15 residues. The V end lost 1 base, the J end lost 7 bases, and 13 bases lay between the germline ends. The CDR3 DNA is TGTGCCAGCAGTTTATTGAGGGGGAGGTCTGAAAAACTGTTTTTT. Translation: CASSLLRGRSEKLFF.

The rearrangement uses TRBV7-9 and TRBJ2-5; D may be TRBD1 (5 bases). Germline assignment: CDR1 SEHNR and CDR2 FQNEAQ (reference sequence). The CDR3 contains 14 residues. Trimming took off 3 bases at V and 1 base at J, with 9 bases between the two ends. This chain's CDR3 is CASSFRQTQETQYF. CDR3 bases: TGTGCCAGCAGCTTTCGACAGACCCAAGAGACCCAGTACTTC. Complete variable domain (other parts from reference TRBV7-9 and TRBJ2-5): DTGVSQNPRHKITKRGQNVTFRCDPISEHNRLYWYRQTLGQGPEFLTYFQNEAQLEKSRLLSDRFSAERPKGSFSTLEIQRTEQGDSAMYLCASSFRQTQETQYFGPGTRLLVL.

The V and J genes are TRBV7-2 and TRBJ2-7; the D is unclear. Trimming removed 5 bases from V and 3 bases from J, with 11 bases in between. This CDR3 region has 13 residues. Germline V CDR1 and CDR2: SGHTA, FQGNSA. CDR3 nucleotides: TGTGCCAGCAGCACCGCCGACGGCTACGAGCAGTACTTC. It is translated as CASSTADGYEQYF.

This clone has only a few counts. Other nucleotide sequences from this sample produce the same CDR3. The chain uses TRBV20-1 and TRBJ1-5, with D unclear. CDR3 length: 10 residues. V lost 3 bases and J 7 bases, leaving 4 bases between the germline ends. Germline lookup yields CDR1 DFQATT and CDR2 SNEGSKA (reference sequence). CDR3 coding DNA: TGCAGTGCTAGTCGACAGCCCCAGCATTTT. Encoded protein: CSASRQPQHF.

The V call is TRBV19, the J call TRBJ2-3, with D perhaps matching TRBD1 or TRBD2 (6 bases each). Germline V gene sequence: CDR1 LNHDA, CDR2 SQIVND (reference sequence). The V end was cut by 4 bases, the J end by 2 bases, with 16 bases between. The CDR3 spans 16 residues. DNA for the CDR3: TGTGCCAGTAGTAAATCCGACCGGGGGCCCACAGATACGCAGTATTTT. This codes for CASSKSDRGPTDTQYF.

The genes are TRBV10-3 and TRBJ2-1; 8 bases align to TRBD1. The CDR3 spans 15 residues. Germline V gene sequence: CDR1 ENHRY, CDR2 SYGVKD. Trimming at V came to 4 bases and at J to 3 bases, leaving 5 bases not matched to a gene. CDR3 loop: CAISASGGFYNEQFF. In nucleotides, the CDR3 is TGTGCCATCAGTGCATCAGGGGGCTTCTACAATGAGCAGTTCTTC.

The chain joins TRBV30 to TRBJ2-7, with D possibly matching TRBD2 (5 bases). Looked up from germline, CDR1 is GTSNPN and CDR2 is SVGIG (reference sequence). The germline V and J ends were trimmed by 2 bases and 1 base, with 6 bases remaining between them. This CDR3 region has 12 residues. Written as DNA, the CDR3 is TGTGCCTGGAGTAGGACTTCCTACGAGCAGTACTTC. This codes for CAWSRTSYEQYF.